The 11 T cell receptor beta chains below come from one sample, sequenced in a study of blood T cell repertoires in COVID-19. Clones were sequenced by immunoSEQ multiplex PCR, and TCRdb holds only the in-frame ones, with some missing. The sample records fewer than 400,000 clones, more than 75% being singletons. The sequenced material came from peripheral blood. These receptors came from a human donor in a cohort sampled during active COVID-19.

V usage is TRBV4-2 and J usage is TRBJ1-5; D possibly corresponds to TRBD1 (6 bases). Germline loops: CDR1 LGHNA, CDR2 YNFKEQ. V lost 0 bases and J 6 bases, leaving 9 bases between the germline ends. The CDR3 covers 14 residues. CDR3 DNA: TGTGCCAGCAGCCAAGAACAGGGCTCTCAGCCCCAGCATTTT. This encodes CASSQEQGSQPQHF.

The V call is TRBV24-1, the J call TRBJ2-5; D possibly corresponds to TRBD2 (5 bases). CDR3 length: 14 residues. Germline V CDR1 and CDR2: KGHDR, SFDVKD. V lost 0 bases to trimming and J lost 5 bases, with 9 bases between them. The CDR3 nucleotides are TGTGCCACCAGTGATTTGTGGCTAGCTGAGACCCAGTACTTC. Translated: CATSDLWLAETQYF.

This clone was picked up one time. The J gene is TRBJ2-7, the V gene TRBV24-1, with D hard to call. V dropped 2 bases and J dropped 3 bases, with 7 bases sitting between them. The germline CDR1 and CDR2 sequences are KGHDR and SFDVKD. CDR3 length: 13 residues. CDR3: CATSDSAFYEQYF. The CDR3 DNA is TGTGCCACCAGTGATTCCGCGTTCTACGAGCAGTACTTC.

CDR3 coding DNA: TGCAGCGTTGATCGTTCGGGGACATCTTCCCATGGCTACACCTTC. This codes for CSVDRSGTSSHGYTF. The chain employs TRBV29-1 and TRBJ1-2, with TRBD1 as a possible D gene (6 bases). Germline loops: CDR1 SQVTM, CDR2 ANQGSEA. The CDR3 runs to 15 residues. The ends were cut back, 3 bases at V and 6 bases at J, with 20 bases in the middle.

This chain joins TRBV10-3 and TRBJ1-3, with D maybe TRBD1 (5 bases). The germline V and J ends were trimmed by 1 base and 3 bases, with 16 bases remaining between them. This CDR3 region has 17 residues. From germline, CDR1 is ENHRY and CDR2 SYGVKD. DNA of the CDR3: TGTGCCATCAGTGAGTACGGGCTATCGCAGGGTGGAAACACCATATATTTT. Encoded protein: CAISEYGLSQGGNTIYF.

The J gene is TRBJ1-5, the V gene TRBV6-2 or TRBV6-3; TRBD1 matches at 8 bases. This CDR3 comprises 20 residues. Germline V lookup: CDR1 MNHEY, CDR2 SVGEGT. With 2 bases clipped from V and 0 bases from J, the junction kept 15 bases outside the gene matches. CDR3 in DNA: TGTGCCAGCAGTTACCACACAGGGGGAGTAATAGTGAATAGCAATCAGCCCCAGCATTTT. This translates into CASSYHTGGVIVNSNQPQHF.

This clone was found a few times. The rearrangement links TRBV6-5 to TRBJ1-1; D is perhaps TRBD1 (5 bases). From germline, CDR1 is MNHEY and CDR2 SVGAGI. The ends were cut back, 8 bases at V and 4 bases at J, with 17 bases in the middle. This CDR3 has 14 amino acids. This CDR3 reads CASQFGTGGTEAFF. DNA for the CDR3: TGTGCCAGCCAGTTCGGAACAGGCGGCACTGAAGCTTTCTTT.

This clone has at least ten counts. V is TRBV10-3 and J is TRBJ2-1; 9 bases line up with TRBD1. Trimming at V came to 4 bases and at J to 8 bases, leaving 9 bases not matched to a gene. The length of the CDR3 is 15 residues. Germline lookup yields CDR1 ENHRY and CDR2 SYGVKD. Here the CDR3 DNA reads TGTGCCATCAGTGTCCTCCGGGACAGGGTCTATGAGCAGTTCTTC. Protein product: CAISVLRDRVYEQFF.

The chain joins TRBV5-4 to TRBJ2-1; tentative D call: TRBD1 (6 bases). The CDR3 is 12 residues long. Germline loops: CDR1 SGHNT, CDR2 YYREEE (reference sequence). V was cut by 4 bases and J by 9 bases, with 11 bases left in between. The CDR3 region is CASSVTGSEQFF. The CDR3 coding sequence is TGTGCCAGCAGCGTCACAGGGTCTGAGCAGTTCTTC. Full variable domain (remainder filled in from reference TRBV5-4 and TRBJ2-1): ETGVTQSPTHLIKTRGQQVTLRCSSQSGHNTVSWYQQALGQGPQFIFQYYREEENGRGNFPPRFSGLQFPNYSSELNVNALELDDSALYLCASSVTGSEQFFGPGTRLTVL.

This chain joins TRBV7-3 and TRBJ2-5; TRBD1 matches 9 bases. The CDR3 loop spans 13 amino acids. Trimming removed 4 bases from V and 7 bases from J; junction bases left unmatched: 4. In germline, CDR1 is SGHTA, CDR2 FQGTGA. CDR3 sequence reads: CASSSTGGGTQYF. The DNA for the CDR3 is TGTGCCAGCAGCTCGACAGGGGGAGGGACCCAGTACTTC.

The V and J genes are TRBV5-4 and TRBJ2-3; 13 bases match TRBD2. Germline lookup yields CDR1 SGHNT and CDR2 YYREEE (reference sequence). The CDR3 consists of 18 residues. J lost 5 bases, V lost 0 bases, and 9 bases had no gene match. The CDR3 bases are TGTGCCAGCAGCTTGGGAGTAGCGCGACTAGCGGGGGGAGATACGCAGTATTTT. This codes for CASSLGVARLAGGDTQYF. Filled out from reference TRBV5-4 and TRBJ2-3, the complete variable domain reads ETGVTQSPTHLIKTRGQQVTLRCSSQSGHNTVSWYQQALGQGPQFIFQYYREEENGRGNFPPRFSGLQFPNYSSELNVNALELDDSALYLCASSLGVARLAGGDTQYFGPGTRLTVL.